What follows is one T cell receptor beta chain and its context. Only in-frame clones appear in the TCRdb table, and some are missing; sequencing was by immunoSEQ multiplex PCR. The repertoire includes millions of clones, 85% to 95% of them detected once, and 0.13% sits in the top ten. The sample comes from a study of shared clonotypes between healthy human individuals. About the study: Sampling drew on donors who were two women and a few men aged 18 to 49.

The sequence derives from a man aged 18 to 29 in good health. The specimen was naive CD4+ T cells sorted from blood. Subset: CD45RA+ positively selected.

As DNA, the CDR3 is TGTGCCATCAGTGATGCCCATAGCAATCAGCCCCAGCATTTT. The encoded protein is CAISDAHSNQPQHF. The chain employs TRBV10-3 and TRBJ1-5; no definite D call. This CDR3 spans 14 amino acids. V dropped 3 bases and J dropped 0 bases, with 6 bases sitting between them. Germline values: CDR1 ENHRY, CDR2 SYGVKD.